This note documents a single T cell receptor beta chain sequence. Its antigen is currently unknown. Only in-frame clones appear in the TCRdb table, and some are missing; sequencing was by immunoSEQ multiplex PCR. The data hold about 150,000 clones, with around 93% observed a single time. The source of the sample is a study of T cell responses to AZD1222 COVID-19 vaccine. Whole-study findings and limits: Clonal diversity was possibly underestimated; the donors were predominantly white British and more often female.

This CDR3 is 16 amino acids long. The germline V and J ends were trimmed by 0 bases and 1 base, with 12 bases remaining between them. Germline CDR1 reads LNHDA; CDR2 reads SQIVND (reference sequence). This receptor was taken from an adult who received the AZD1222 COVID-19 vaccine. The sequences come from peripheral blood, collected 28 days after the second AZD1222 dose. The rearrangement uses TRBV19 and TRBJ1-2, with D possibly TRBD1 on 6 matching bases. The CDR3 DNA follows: TGTGCCAGTAGTATAGAATCGGGACAATTTAACTATGGCTACACCTTC. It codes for CASSIESGQFNYGYTF.